Here is one T cell receptor (beta chain) with its context. This entry belongs to a study of blood T cell repertoires in COVID-19. Libraries were prepared by immunoSEQ multiplex PCR; TCRdb keeps only in-frame clonotypes and omits some of them. Found here are about 210,000 clones, roughly nine tenths of them singletons; the top ten hold 0.72%. Germline V gene sequence: CDR1 SEHNR, CDR2 FQNEAQ (reference sequence). The ends lost 5 bases at V and 8 bases at J; junction bases unmatched: 9. The CDR3 length is 15 residues. The sequence came from a man aged 40-49 years with acute or convalescent COVID-19. The sample comprised peripheral blood. The V gene is TRBV7-9, the J gene TRBJ1-4, with 9 bases aligning to TRBD1. CDR3 DNA: TGTGCCAGCAGCCAACCCGGGACAGGGTGGGAAAAACTGTTTTTT. Translating gives CASSQPGTGWEKLFF.